This TCR beta chain was retrieved from a study of T cell repertoires in cytomegalovirus infection. Study at large: Well-studied HLA-B-restricted CMV epitopes were used in the study alongside recently identified HLA-C-restricted ones.

TCRdb re-analysed the reads in MiXCR, keeping a single row per CDR3 protein. The repertoire consists of about 920,000 distinct CDR3 sequences, with less than 35% occurring once and the leading ten covering about 14%. As regards this clonotype: Its antigen is still unknown.

V shed 4 bases and J 2 bases; nucleotides not matched to a gene: 2. Germline values: CDR1 SGHNT, CDR2 YYREEE (reference sequence). The CDR3 covers 13 residues. Findings of the study overall: Cumulative public TCR beta family frequency identified CMV carriers with the relevant HLA.

Material: cultured CD8+ T cells from PBMCs, obtained from culture after CMV antigen stimulation. The V call is TRBV5-4, the J call TRBJ2-5, with 7 bases identical to TRBD1. This TCR was recovered from a human donor in good health (CMV status not recorded). Some clones in this sample may be carry-over from other donors' samples. CDR3 region: CASSTGQQETQYF. CDR3 in DNA: TGTGCCAGCAGCACGGGACAGCAAGAGACCCAGTACTTC.